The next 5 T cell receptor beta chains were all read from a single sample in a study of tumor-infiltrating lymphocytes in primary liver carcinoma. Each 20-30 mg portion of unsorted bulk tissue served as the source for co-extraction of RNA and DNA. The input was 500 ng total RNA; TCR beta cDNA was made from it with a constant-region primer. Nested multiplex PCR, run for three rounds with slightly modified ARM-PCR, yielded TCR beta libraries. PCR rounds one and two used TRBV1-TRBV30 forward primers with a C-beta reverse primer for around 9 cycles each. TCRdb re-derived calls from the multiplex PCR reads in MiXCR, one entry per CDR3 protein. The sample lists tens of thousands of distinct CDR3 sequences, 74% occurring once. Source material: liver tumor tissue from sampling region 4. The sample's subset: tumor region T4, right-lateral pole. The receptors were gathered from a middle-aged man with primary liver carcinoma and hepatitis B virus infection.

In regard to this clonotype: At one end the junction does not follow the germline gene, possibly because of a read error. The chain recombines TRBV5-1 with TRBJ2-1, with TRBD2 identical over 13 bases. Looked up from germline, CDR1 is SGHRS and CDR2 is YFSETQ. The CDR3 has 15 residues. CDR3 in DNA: TGCGCCAGCAGCCTAAGACTAGCGGGAGGAGGAGAGCACTTGTTC. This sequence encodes CASSLRLAGGGEHLF.

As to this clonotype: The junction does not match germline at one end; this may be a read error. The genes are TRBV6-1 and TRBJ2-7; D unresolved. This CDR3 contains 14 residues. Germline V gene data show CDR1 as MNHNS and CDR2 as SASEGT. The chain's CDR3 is CAGLRTELRYGQYF. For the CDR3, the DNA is TGTGCCGGCCTCAGGACGGAGTTAAGATACGGGCAGTACTTC.

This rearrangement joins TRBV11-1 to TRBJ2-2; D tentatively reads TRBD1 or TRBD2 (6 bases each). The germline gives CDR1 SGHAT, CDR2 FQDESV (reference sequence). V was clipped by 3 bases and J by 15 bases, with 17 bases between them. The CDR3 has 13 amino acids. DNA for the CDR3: TGTGCCAGCAGCTTCTGGGACACCGGGGACTTGTTTTTT. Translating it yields CASSFWDTGDLFF.

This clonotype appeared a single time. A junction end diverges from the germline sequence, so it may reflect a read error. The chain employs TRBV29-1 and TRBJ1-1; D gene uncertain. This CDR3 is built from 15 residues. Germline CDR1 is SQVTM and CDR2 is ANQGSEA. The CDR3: CNVRAEWEMNTETFF. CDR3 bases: TGCAACGTTCGGGCGGAGTGGGAAATGAACACTGAAACTTTCTTT.

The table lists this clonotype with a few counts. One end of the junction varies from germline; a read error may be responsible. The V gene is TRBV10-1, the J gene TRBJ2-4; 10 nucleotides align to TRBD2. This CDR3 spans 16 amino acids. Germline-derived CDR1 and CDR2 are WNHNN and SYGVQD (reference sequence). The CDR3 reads CARSTLAGRTKNVQYF. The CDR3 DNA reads TGCGCCAGAAGCACACTAGCGGGAAGGACCAAAAACGTTCAGTACTTC.